This TCR beta chain was documented in a study of Ad26.COV2.S vaccination and SARS-CoV-2 variants. Study background: Participants got Ad26.COV2.S intramuscularly, once or twice 56 days apart. Overall study results and limits: Reports say spike-specific CD8+ and CD4+ T cell responses covered substantial breadth after vaccination. The study found similar non-spike TCR breadth in vaccine and placebo recipients.

Treatment: over 15 received Ad26.COV2.S at low or high dose, single or two shots; about 5 received placebo; per-sample allocation not given. Sampling was performed 63 days after the first vaccine or placebo injection. The donor was a Boston adult aged 18-55 years. TCRdb keeps only in-frame clones here, not all; method: immunoSEQ multiplex PCR. The table lists 200,000 to 300,000 clones, approximately 90% of them singletons. The CDR3 spans 14 residues. Germline CDR1 MDHEN, CDR2 SYDVKM. The trim removed 5 bases at V and 7 bases at J, leaving 6 bases unmatched. Details on this clone: The antigen remains undetermined.

The rearrangement joins TRBV28 to TRBJ1-2; 11 bases match TRBD1. Sequences were derived from peripheral blood, sampled in a trial of Ad26.COV2.S vaccine versus placebo. The sequence was obtained from a person aged 18-60 years who received the Ad26.COV2.S COVID-19 vaccine or a placebo. CDR3 in DNA: TGTGCCAGCAGTCCGGGGACAGGGGGAACTGGCTACACCTTC. It codes for CASSPGTGGTGYTF.